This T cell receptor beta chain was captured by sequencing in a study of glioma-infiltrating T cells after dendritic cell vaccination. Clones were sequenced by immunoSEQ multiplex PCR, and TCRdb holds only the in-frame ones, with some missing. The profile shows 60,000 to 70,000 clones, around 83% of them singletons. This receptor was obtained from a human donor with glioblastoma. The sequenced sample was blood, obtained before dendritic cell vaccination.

CDR3 sequence: CASSQEVGLRAFF. CDR3 coding DNA: TGCGCCAGCAGCCAAGAAGTGGGCCTGAGAGCTTTCTTT. This chain joins TRBV4-1 and TRBJ1-1, with D unclear. The V and J ends lost 0 bases and 10 bases respectively, with 12 bases between them. Germline V gene data show CDR1 as MGHRA and CDR2 as YSYEKL. There are 13 residues in the CDR3.